Shown below are 2 T cell receptor beta chains from a single sample sequenced in a study of long-term antiretroviral therapy in people with HIV. The libraries were made with immunoSEQ v3.0 at survey level. Assay used: immunoSEQ multiplex PCR; TCRdb lists only in-frame clones, some missing. The sample comprises 20,000 to 30,000 clones, 86% of which are singletons, and more than 4% rests with the top ten. Source: unsorted PBMCs, taken around 2.6 years after starting antiretroviral therapy. These receptors came from a man between 35 and 55 years old with HIV.

The rearrangement uses TRBV7-3 and TRBJ1-1, with D hard to call. Germline V gene lookup returns CDR1 SGHTA and CDR2 FQGTGA. This CDR3 has 20 amino acids. V lost 0 bases and J 4 bases, leaving 27 bases between the germline ends. CDR3 DNA sequence: TGTGCCAGCAGCTTAACCGCCCTAGGAGGGAGGAGCGGTTTGACCACTGAAGCTTTCTTT. Its protein is CASSLTALGGRSGLTTEAFF.

The chain recombines TRBV7-9 with TRBJ2-7, with TRBD1 matching over 8 bases. V shed 1 base, J shed 4 bases, and the junction held 3 bases outside the gene matches. The germline V gene encodes CDR1 SEHNR and CDR2 FQNEAQ (reference sequence). This CDR3 region has 14 residues. The CDR3 region is CASSLGQGAYEQYF. The CDR3 DNA sequence: TGTGCCAGCAGCTTAGGGCAGGGGGCTTACGAGCAGTACTTC.